One sample yielded the 9 T cell receptor beta chains listed below, sequenced in a study of vaccination effects on CD4 cells after COVID-19. Antigens of these TCRs are unknown. Measured with immunoSEQ multiplex PCR; TCRdb has only the in-frame clones, and not every one. The table lists some 63,000 clones, about 69% of them singletons. Subsequent to a culture period of less than twelve days, CD4+ T cells were isolated. The specimen was CD4+ T cells from PBMCs cultured without peptide, collected before COVID-19 vaccination. These receptors all come from a human donor who had a prior SARS-CoV-2 infection.

The rearrangement links TRBV7-8 to TRBJ1-5, with a weak D call TRBD1 (6 bases). The germline gives CDR1 SGHVS, CDR2 FQNEAQ. The V end lost 5 bases, the J end lost 7 bases, and 12 bases lay between the germline ends. This CDR3 has 13 amino acids. The CDR3 sequence is CASSEQGGQPQHF. The CDR3 nucleotides read TGTGCCAGCAGCGAACAGGGAGGGCAGCCCCAGCATTTT.

This clone was recorded only once. CDR3 DNA sequence: TGTGCCAGCAGCTTGGGCGGGGGGCAATACAATGAGCAGTTCTTC. Translating gives CASSLGGGQYNEQFF. J is TRBJ2-1 and V is TRBV5-4; TRBD2 agrees at 8 bases. This CDR3 region has 15 residues. Germline lookup yields CDR1 SGHNT and CDR2 YYREEE (reference sequence). J gave up 4 bases and V 0 bases, and 3 bases lay outside the gene matches.

This clone has only a few counts. The V and J genes are TRBV6-5 and TRBJ1-3; 7 nucleotides line up with TRBD1. The CDR3 loop spans 13 amino acids. V gave up 6 bases and J gave up 2 bases; unmatched junction bases: 1. The germline V gene has CDR1 MNHEY and CDR2 SVGAGI. The CDR3 reads CASRGTAGNTIYF. The CDR3 DNA reads as TGTGCCAGCAGGGGGACAGCTGGAAACACCATATATTTT.

The chain uses TRBV5-6 and TRBJ1-3, with D perhaps TRBD1 (5 bases). The CDR3 totals 15 residues. Germline V gives CDR1 SGHDT, CDR2 YYEEEE. Trimming pared 3 bases from V and 3 bases from J, leaving 13 bases between. The CDR3 region is CASSSAGRSGNTIYF. CDR3 in DNA: TGTGCCAGCAGCTCGGCAGGGAGAAGTGGAAACACCATATATTTT.

This clone showed up just a few times. This chain links TRBV2 with TRBJ1-1, with D perhaps matching TRBD1 (5 bases). Deletions cut 5 bases from V and 1 base from J, with 8 bases between. The CDR3 loop spans 13 amino acids. From germline, CDR1 is SNHLY and CDR2 FYNNEI. The CDR3 coding sequence is TGTGCCAGCAGTCGAGACAGGAACACTGAAGCTTTCTTT. It translates to CASSRDRNTEAFF.

The chain links TRBV7-3 to TRBJ2-3; 7 bases are a match to TRBD2. Germline-derived CDR1 and CDR2 are SGHTA and FQGTGA. V was pared by 4 bases and J by 2 bases, with 6 bases of the junction left unmatched. CDR3 size: 15 residues. This CDR3 reads CASSSQAGFTDTQYF. CDR3 sequence (DNA): TGTGCCAGCAGCTCGCAAGCGGGATTCACAGATACGCAGTATTTT.

The rearrangement uses TRBV3-1 (or the pseudogene TRBV3-2) and TRBJ2-7, with D perhaps given as TRBD1 or TRBD2 (6 bases each). This CDR3 is 17 amino acids long. Trimming took off 1 base at V and 4 bases at J, with 20 bases between the two ends. Germline V gives CDR1 LGHDT, CDR2 YNNKEL (reference sequence). The CDR3, as DNA: TGTGCCAGCAGCCAAGGGAGGGGGGCGGTTGGGGGTTACGAGCAGTACTTC. This codes for CASSQGRGAVGGYEQYF.

This clone was seen a few times. The J gene is TRBJ2-7, the V gene TRBV6-5; 9 positions match TRBD2. CDR3 length equals 15 residues. With V trimmed by 0 bases and J by 6 bases, 6 bases remained unmatched. Germline CDR1 MNHEY, CDR2 SVGAGI. The CDR3 DNA sequence: TGTGCCAGCAGTTACTCTGCTAGCGGGATCGGCGAGCAGTACTTC. It specifies CASSYSASGIGEQYF.

The CDR3 loop reads CASSFLGAGGYTF. The CDR3 DNA follows: TGTGCCAGCAGCTTTTTGGGGGCGGGCGGCTACACCTTC. The rearrangement uses TRBV7-2 and TRBJ1-2; maybe TRBD1 (6 bases). The CDR3 contains 13 residues. V dropped 3 bases and J dropped 8 bases, with 13 bases sitting between them. The germline CDR1 and CDR2 sequences are SGHTA and FQGNSA. Using reference TRBV7-2 and TRBJ1-2 for the parts outside the CDR3, the full variable domain is GAGVSQSPSNKVTEKGKDVELRCDPISGHTALYWYRQSLGQGLEFLIYFQGNSAPDKSGLPSDRFSAERTGGSVSTLTIQRTQQEDSAVYLCASSFLGAGGYTFGSGTRLTVV.